This paragraph covers one TCR beta chain sequence. Its antigen remains undetermined. No much larger clone exists at a distance of one base, and base qualities are not known. Healthy HIV-negative adults with no recently reported acute infections or vaccinations were included as donors. Every donor was a Caucasian adult living in Nashville, Tennessee, USA. CD4+ T cells were enriched by magnetic negative selection, after which naive cells were positively selected on CD45RA and the negative fraction was taken as the memory subset. Blood was collected by leukapheresis, and PBMCs were isolated by Ficoll-Histopaque density gradient centrifugation and then cryopreserved in liquid nitrogen vapor phase. Analytical flow cytometry was used to check the purity and quantity of each magnetically sorted T cell population. Each sorted fraction had its genomic DNA isolated and then quantified by UV absorbance on a Nanodrop 2000c.

The CDR3 holds 15 amino acids from the cysteine to the phenylalanine. CDR3 DNA only is kept here, 45 bases in frame from base 1. The CDR1 and CDR2 encoded by the germline V gene are KGHSH and LQKENI. V is cut by 3 bases and J by 4 bases, and the space between the germline ends is 15 bases. This sample was taken from a study of shared clonotypes between healthy human individuals (dated by TCRdb to between 2020 and 2021). Turning to the overall study: Two women and a few men aged 18 to 49 years were included in the cohort. For each donor, CD4 naive and CD4 memory were each given three plates, CD8 naive was given two plates, and CD8 memory was given one plate. Different laboratories and diverse techniques were used to prepare libraries and sequence TCR repertoires, to increase sequencing depth and limit assay-specific biases. Between about 0.8 and 9.5 billion PBMCs per donor were obtained by leukapheresis. The study deeply sequenced blood TCR repertoires of several healthy adults to estimate repertoire size and the extent of clonotype sharing between individuals.

Using the deep immunoSEQ assay, TCR CDR3 regions were amplified from genomic DNA by multiplex PCR. Extracted genomic DNA from each cell subset was distributed evenly across all wells of several immunoSEQ 96-well plates, and each plate was treated as a replicate. For sorted subsets, roughly 200 ng genomic DNA, equal to 30,000 to 35,000 T cell genomes, was loaded into each replicate PCR. Purified libraries were quantified with a Qubit 3.0 fluorometer, sized on a Bioanalyzer 2100, and re-quantified with the KAPA Library Quantification kit. Each immunoSEQ 96-well plate was sequenced on its own single-read 150-cycle Illumina NextSeq 550 flow cell. The original methods were these. The immunoSEQ output contained only junctional sequences without quality scores, so filtering could not match that applied to full-length reads. Sequences were annotated with PyIR, a Python wrapper for IgBLAST v1.9, and V/J genes and CDR3 were assigned using IMGT germline references. Reads with weak V/J assignments (E-value above 1e-6), missing CDR3, stop codons, out-of-frame junctions, or ambiguous translated residues were removed. V3J clonotypes were defined by identical inferred V gene, J gene, and CDR3 amino acid sequence. Percentage overlap between repertoires was computed as shared unique clonotypes divided by the size of the smaller repertoire. Three approaches were used to assess repertoire richness: RTK rarefaction, the Chao1 estimator, and Recon v2.1 estimates of unobserved clonotypes. Generation probabilities were computed with OLGA for all TCRbeta clonotypes obtained by the gDNA method from a few donors. What TCRdb holds here is the immuneACCESS table cut down to in-frame rearrangements. Part of the clones is not present; checked against another copy, under half of the missing clones reflect an unresolved V gene, and the others are unexplained. From that table come the V and J calls and clone size; the DNA was used to work out D and trimming. The sample yields roughly 2.2 million clones; 85% to 95% were counted once. The ten largest clones take up approximately 0.39% of the sample.

Beyond this particular receptor, the publication reports: Based on pairwise subsampling, the degree of clonotype sharing among donors was expected to be affected by sequencing depth. Only blood was sampled, and tissue TCR repertoires likely differ from those in blood. Sharing across several donors was observed for roughly 5% of naive CD4, 3% to 3.5% of naive CD8, over 2% of memory CD4, and roughly 0.4% of memory CD8 clonotypes. Rarefaction of sorted-subset datasets indicated incomplete sequencing despite the large sequencing depth. Naive subsets generally had larger estimated clonotype richness than memory subsets. The genetic and exposure-history diversity represented was limited by the small number of donors. Higher generation probabilities were observed for clonotypes shared by all four sorted-subset donors than for non-shared clonotypes.

Specimen: naive CD4+ T cells from PBMCs. The cell subset or site label of this sample denotes: CD45RA+ positively selected. Recombination joined TRBV18 with TRBJ1-2; too little of a D gene remains to name it. This sequence was found in a man aged 18 to 35 in good health. Some clones in this sample may be carry-over from other donors' samples. The DNA sequence is as follows: TGTGCCAGCTCACCCATTGAGGGCGCCGGCTATGGCTACACCTTC. This is translated as CASSPIEGAGYGYTF. Outside the CDR3, residues come from the reference TRBV18 and TRBJ1-2 proteins, so the full variable domain is: NAGVMQNPRHLVRRRGQEARLRCSPMKGHSHVYWYRQLPEEGLKFMVYLQKENIIDESGMPKERFSAEFPKEGPSILRIQQVVRGDSAAYFCASSPIEGAGYGYTFGSGTRLTVV.